The 32 T cell receptor beta chains listed next were all sequenced from one sample in a study of blood T cell repertoires in COVID-19. Assay: immunoSEQ multiplex PCR; the TCRdb copy retains only in-frame clones and omits some. The sample contains hundreds of thousands of clones, 70% to 90% of which appear only once. The sequencing sample was made of PBMCs or T cells enriched from blood (not recorded which). The receptors originated from a woman in her thirties or forties who had recovered from COVID-19.

About this clone: Other DNA sequences in this sample translate to the same CDR3. The chain is built from TRBV24-1 and TRBJ2-3; tentative D call: TRBD1 (6 bases). V lost 5 bases to trimming and J lost 0 bases, with 11 bases between them. The germline V gene encodes CDR1 KGHDR and CDR2 SFDVKD. The CDR3 extends over 15 amino acids. CDR3 in DNA: TGTGCCACCAGTGGGCGAACAGGGAGCACAGATACGCAGTATTTT. Translated, it gives CATSGRTGSTDTQYF.

The DNA of the CDR3 is TGTGCCAGCACCCGGGTTCGTGGCTATGGCTACACCTTC. It specifies CASTRVRGYGYTF. The chain employs TRBV28 and TRBJ1-2; no firm D call. The CDR3 runs to 13 residues. Trimming took off 7 bases at V and 4 bases at J, with 13 bases between the two ends. Germline V gives CDR1 MDHEN, CDR2 SYDVKM.

This sequence joins TRBV18 and TRBJ1-5; D gene ambiguous. The CDR3 extends over 13 amino acids. The germline V and J ends were trimmed by 2 bases and 7 bases, with 9 bases remaining between them. Germline V CDR1 and CDR2: KGHSH, LQKENI. In DNA form, the CDR3 reads TGTGCCAGCTCACCAGACATATCACAGCCCCAGCATTTT. As protein: CASSPDISQPQHF.

J is TRBJ2-2 and V is TRBV5-1; D remains ambiguous. V was shortened by 7 bases and J by 5 bases, with 12 bases between the two germline ends. Germline V gene data show CDR1 as SGHRS and CDR2 as YFSETQ. The CDR3 totals 13 residues. The CDR3 sequence: CASQTYGTGELFF. The CDR3 nucleotides are TGCGCCAGCCAGACCTACGGGACCGGGGAGCTGTTTTTT.

The rearrangement uses TRBV2 and TRBJ2-3; TRBD2 might be the D (5 bases). The CDR3 runs to 14 residues. Looked up from germline, CDR1 is SNHLY and CDR2 is FYNNEI. V was clipped by 3 bases and J by 5 bases, with 12 bases between them. The CDR3 protein is CASSERAGVDTQYF. DNA of the CDR3: TGTGCCAGCAGTGAGCGGGCTGGGGTAGATACGCAGTATTTT.

CDR3 loop: CASSLRTGRGYTF. Written as DNA, the CDR3 is TGTGCCAGCAGCCTTCGGACAGGAAGGGGCTACACCTTC. The chain couples TRBV11-2 to TRBJ1-2; TRBD1 aligns across 7 bases. V lost 5 bases and J lost 8; bases outside the gene matches: 8. In germline, CDR1 is SGHAT, CDR2 FQNNGV. The CDR3 extends over 13 amino acids.

The count of this clone is one. This chain connects TRBV7-9 to TRBJ1-6; D uncertain. This CDR3 region has 17 residues. CDR1 is SEHNR, CDR2 FQNEAQ, per germline (reference sequence). Trimming removed 7 bases at V and 7 bases at J, with 23 bases between. The CDR3 DNA sequence: TGTGCCAGCATCCACAGATGGCCTGAAGGGAGAAATTCACCCCTCCACTTT. Amino acids: CASIHRWPEGRNSPLHF.

This chain links TRBV6-5 with TRBJ2-2; TRBD1 matches 12 bases. CDR3 length: 15 residues. With V trimmed by 6 bases and J by 6 bases, 5 bases remained unmatched. Germline CDR1 reads MNHEY; CDR2 reads SVGAGI. The CDR3 DNA reads as TGTGCCAGCAGACGGGACAGGGGGCCTCCCGGGGAGCTGTTTTTT. It specifies CASRRDRGPPGELFF.

V and J are TRBV7-2 and TRBJ2-1, with a possible D match to TRBD2 (6 bases). Trimming left V 5 bases short and J 6 bases short, with 17 bases between. This CDR3 has 15 residues. Per germline, CDR1 SGHTA and CDR2 FQGNSA. CDR3 sequence (DNA): TGTGCCAGCAGCCCCCATTTAGGAGGGAGCAATGAGCAGTTCTTC. Translating gives CASSPHLGGSNEQFF. The variable domain in full, with the rest retrieved from reference TRBV7-2 and TRBJ2-1, is GAGVSQSPSNKVTEKGKDVELRCDPISGHTALYWYRQSLGQGLEFLIYFQGNSAPDKSGLPSDRFSAERTGGSVSTLTIQRTQQEDSAVYLCASSPHLGGSNEQFFGPGTRLTVL.

The rearrangement joins TRBV9 to TRBJ1-1, with a tentative D call TRBD1 (6 bases). This CDR3 is 15 amino acids long. From germline, CDR1 is SGDLS and CDR2 YYNGEE. The germline V and J ends were trimmed by 3 bases and 0 bases, with 12 bases remaining between them. The CDR3 loop is CASSAPQGMNTEAFF. CDR3 DNA: TGTGCCAGCAGCGCCCCACAGGGAATGAACACTGAAGCTTTCTTT.

About this clone: Sequence at one end of the junction differs from germline and may be a read error. This chain uses TRBV5-6 with TRBJ2-7; 7 bases are shared with TRBD1. CDR3 size: 14 residues. Per germline, CDR1 SGHDT and CDR2 YYEEEE. CDR3 loop: CASSLGPGGEEQYF. The CDR3 DNA reads TGTGCCAGCAGTTTGGGCCCAGGGGGTGAGGAGCAGTACTTC.

In nucleotides, the CDR3 is TGCGCCAGCAGCTTGACTAGCGGGAGTGTTGAGCAGTACTTC. Protein: CASSLTSGSVEQYF. The chain recombines TRBV5-1 with TRBJ2-7; 11 bases map to TRBD2. Losses at the gene ends were 1 base for V and 7 bases for J; bases not matched to a gene: 4. The CDR3 totals 14 residues. Per the germline V gene, CDR1 is SGHRS and CDR2 is YFSETQ.

This clone was recorded only once. The chain joins TRBV7-6 to TRBJ2-5; a weak D match, TRBD2 (6 bases). The CDR3 covers 16 residues. Germline assignment: CDR1 SGHVS and CDR2 FNYEAQ. Between the trimmed V and J ends, which lost 5 bases and 4 bases, there was a span of 20 bases. The chain's CDR3 is CASSPPPTSAGETQYF. For the CDR3, the DNA is TGTGCCAGCAGCCCTCCTCCGACTAGTGCCGGAGAGACCCAGTACTTC.

This clone was found once. V and J are TRBV7-8 and TRBJ1-3; TRBD1 aligns across 8 bases. The CDR3 length is 16 residues. J lost 1 base, V lost 5 bases, and 7 bases had no gene match. The germline V gene encodes CDR1 SGHVS and CDR2 FQNEAQ. This CDR3 is CASSLRGQRSGNTIYF. DNA for the CDR3: TGTGCCAGCAGCCTCAGGGGGCAGAGGTCTGGAAACACCATATATTTT.

This clone was recorded only once. V and J are TRBV19 and TRBJ1-1; 9 nucleotides align to TRBD1. Germline V CDR1 and CDR2: LNHDA, SQIVND (reference sequence). V lost 4 bases and J lost 3; bases outside the gene matches: 6. The CDR3 covers 15 residues. The CDR3 loop is CASSNHRQGDTEAFF. In DNA form, the CDR3 reads TGTGCCAGTAGTAATCACCGACAGGGGGACACTGAAGCTTTCTTT.

Only a few counts were recorded for this clone. The rearrangement joins TRBV4-3 to TRBJ2-2; 11 nucleotides match TRBD2. The CDR3 sequence is 16 residues long. Losses at the gene ends were 2 bases for V and 5 bases for J; bases not matched to a gene: 4. CDR1 is LGHNA, CDR2 YSLEER, per germline. The CDR3 bases are TGCGCCAGCAGCCAACAAGGGACTAGCGGTACCGGGGAGCTGTTTTTT. Protein: CASSQQGTSGTGELFF.

This chain uses TRBV11-3 with TRBJ1-2, with 11 bases identical to TRBD1. This CDR3 spans 15 amino acids. Germline V gene lookup returns CDR1 SGHNT and CDR2 YENEEA. The V segment lost 1 base and the J segment 5 bases; nucleotides outside the gene matches: 3. The CDR3 spells CASSLGDRGKYGYTF. DNA for the CDR3: TGTGCCAGCAGCTTAGGGGACAGGGGGAAGTATGGCTACACCTTC.

The J gene is TRBJ2-1, the V gene TRBV7-2; D perhaps matches TRBD2 (6 bases). This CDR3 has 14 residues. The germline CDR1 and CDR2 sequences are SGHTA and FQGNSA. V was clipped by 7 bases and J by 0 bases, with 10 bases between them. CDR3 amino acids: CASTAGRSYNEQFF. In DNA, the CDR3 is TGTGCCAGCACCGCGGGGCGCTCCTACAATGAGCAGTTCTTC.

J is TRBJ1-1 and V is TRBV5-5; D uncertain. Germline V gene data show CDR1 as SGHKS and CDR2 as YYEKEE (reference sequence). The V end lost 4 bases, the J end lost 4 bases, and 14 bases lay between the germline ends. CDR3 length: 14 amino acids. CDR3 amino acids: CASSPSSGRTEAFF. CDR3 nucleotide sequence: TGTGCCAGCAGCCCCTCCTCCGGTCGCACTGAAGCTTTCTTT.

This clone has just a few counts. The chain is built from TRBV7-9 and TRBJ1-1; D gene uncertain. The CDR3 has 14 residues. Germline V gene data show CDR1 as SEHNR and CDR2 as FQNEAQ (reference sequence). Deletions cut 1 base from V and 3 bases from J, with 9 bases between. CDR3 sequence reads: CASSLVSGYTEAFF. The DNA of the CDR3 is TGTGCCAGCAGCTTAGTCTCGGGGTACACTGAAGCTTTCTTT.

This chain links TRBV27 with TRBJ2-7, with 7 bases matching TRBD1. CDR3 length equals 13 residues. Germline loops: CDR1 MNHEY, CDR2 SMNVEV (reference sequence). J gave up 2 bases and V 5 bases, and 3 bases lay outside the gene matches. Here the CDR3 reads CASSLQGTYEQYF. CDR3 nucleotides: TGTGCCAGCAGTCTACAGGGGACCTACGAGCAGTACTTC.

The J gene is TRBJ2-3, the V gene TRBV7-9; D is uncertain. The length of the CDR3 is 14 residues. Germline lookup yields CDR1 SEHNR and CDR2 FQNEAQ (reference sequence). V lost 3 bases, J lost 2 bases, and 9 bases lay in between. CDR3 residues: CASSLTGTTDTQYF. In DNA form, the CDR3 reads TGTGCCAGCAGCTTGACGGGTACCACAGATACGCAGTATTTT.

The rearrangement joins TRBV11-2 to TRBJ2-7; 7 nucleotides agree with TRBD1. With 5 bases clipped from V and 0 bases from J, the junction kept 4 bases outside the gene matches. CDR3 length: 14 amino acids. The germline V gene encodes CDR1 SGHAT and CDR2 FQNNGV. The CDR3 sequence: CASSPGTASYEQYF. The DNA for the CDR3 is TGTGCCAGCAGCCCGGGGACAGCCTCCTACGAGCAGTACTTC.

This clone occurred once. The CDR3 sequence is CAITLYWTVLGTQYF. The DNA of the CDR3 is TGTGCCATCACATTGTATTGGACTGTACTTGGTACGCAGTATTTT. This sequence joins TRBV3-1 (or the pseudogene TRBV3-2) and TRBJ2-3, with D tentatively TRBD2 (5 bases). This CDR3 spans 15 amino acids. V lost 10 bases and J 8 bases, leaving 25 bases between the germline ends. In germline, CDR1 is LGHDT, CDR2 YNNKEL (reference sequence).

This sequence joins TRBV19 and TRBJ2-5; D is possibly TRBD2 (7 bases). V shed 3 bases and J shed 1 base, with 9 bases lying between them. Germline assignment: CDR1 LNHDA and CDR2 SQIVND (reference sequence). The CDR3 has 14 amino acids. The DNA of the CDR3 is TGTGCCAGTAGTATGGGAGGGGGCCAAGAGACCCAGTACTTC. Translation gives CASSMGGGQETQYF.

V is TRBV11-3 and J is TRBJ2-7, with 8 bases aligning to TRBD2. V was pared by 3 bases and J by 4 bases, with 2 bases of the junction left unmatched. The CDR3 runs to 13 residues. Looked up from germline, CDR1 is SGHNT and CDR2 is YENEEA. The CDR3 nucleotides are TGTGCCAGCAGCTTCACTAGCGGTTACGAGCAGTACTTC. Its protein is CASSFTSGYEQYF.

V is TRBV30 and J is TRBJ2-5; 16 positions match TRBD2. V gave up 0 bases and J gave up 5 bases; unmatched junction bases: 9. The CDR3 is 18 residues long. Germline CDR1 reads GTSNPN; CDR2 reads SVGIG (reference sequence). CDR3 nucleotide sequence: TGTGCCTGGAGTGTAGTGGGACTAGCGGGGGGGCTAGTCGAGACCCAGTACTTC. Its translation is CAWSVVGLAGGLVETQYF.

V is TRBV7-2 and J is TRBJ2-1; 9 nucleotides line up with TRBD2. This CDR3 comprises 15 residues. Losses at the gene ends were 8 bases for V and 7 bases for J; bases not matched to a gene: 12. Germline V lookup: CDR1 SGHTA, CDR2 FQGNSA. The CDR3: CASGKTSGGWNEQFF. The CDR3 nucleotides read TGTGCCAGCGGAAAGACTAGCGGAGGATGGAATGAGCAGTTCTTC.

The chain carries TRBV24-1 and TRBJ2-1, with 10 nucleotides matching TRBD1. The J segment lost 9 bases and the V segment lost 3 bases, leaving 7 bases of the junction unmatched. The CDR3 length is 15 residues. Germline CDR1 and CDR2: KGHDR and SFDVKD. CDR3 sequence reads: CATSDGTGVFGEQFF. The CDR3 nucleotides are TGTGCCACCAGTGATGGGACAGGGGTGTTTGGTGAGCAGTTCTTC.

This rearrangement joins TRBV11-2 to TRBJ1-1; the match to TRBD1 covers 9 bases. Trimming took 7 bases from V and 10 from J; bases not matched to a gene: 7. The length of the CDR3 is 12 residues. Germline CDR1 is SGHAT and CDR2 is FQNNGV. In nucleotides, the CDR3 is TGTGCCAGCACCAAGGGGGGACAGGGAGCTTTCTTT. Its translation is CASTKGGQGAFF.

The chain has TRBV18 and TRBJ1-1, with 11 bases that match TRBD1. The V gene end was trimmed by 2 bases and the J gene end by 1 base; junction bases not matched to a gene: 12. The CDR3 runs to 19 residues. The germline V gene has CDR1 KGHSH and CDR2 LQKENI. CDR3 region: CASSPMVRTGGVRNTEAFF. In DNA form, the CDR3 reads TGTGCCAGCTCACCAATGGTCAGGACAGGGGGCGTCAGGAACACTGAAGCTTTCTTT.

The chain combines TRBV11-2 with TRBJ1-2; D gene unclear. V gave up 1 base and J gave up 10 bases, with 7 bases separating them. This CDR3 spans 11 amino acids. Germline CDR1 SGHAT, CDR2 FQNNGV. CDR3 bases: TGTGCCAGCAGCTTAGCGAGGGACTACACCTTC. Translation: CASSLARDYTF.